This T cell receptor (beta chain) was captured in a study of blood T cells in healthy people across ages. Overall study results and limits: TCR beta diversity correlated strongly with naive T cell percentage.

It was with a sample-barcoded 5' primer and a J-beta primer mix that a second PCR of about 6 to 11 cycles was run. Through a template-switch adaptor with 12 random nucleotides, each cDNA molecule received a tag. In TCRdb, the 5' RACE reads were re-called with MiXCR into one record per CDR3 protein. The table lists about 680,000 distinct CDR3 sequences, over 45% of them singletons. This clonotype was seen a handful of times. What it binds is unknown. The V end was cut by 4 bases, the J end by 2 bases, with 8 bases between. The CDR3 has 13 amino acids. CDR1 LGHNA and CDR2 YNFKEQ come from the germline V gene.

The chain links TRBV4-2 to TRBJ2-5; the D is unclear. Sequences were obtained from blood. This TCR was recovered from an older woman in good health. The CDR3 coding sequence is TGTGCCAGCAGCCTGGCGGAACAAGAGACCCAGTACTTC. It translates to CASSLAEQETQYF.